This TCR beta chain was profiled in a study of blood T cell repertoires in COVID-19. Study summary: Both acute and convalescent COVID-19 samples were obtained from the United States, Italy and Spain.

Original analysis: Scientists estimated how many nucleated cells there were by amplifying reference gene primers. This table comes from immunoSEQ multiplex PCR, and its TCRdb copy is limited to in-frame clones, with some not included. V and J calls plus clone size are reproduced from that table; the DNA served to infer D and trimming. This sample has some 240,000 clones, with approximately 88% found just once. Living in under 30 US areas, the participants were between about 18 and 95 years of age. This CDR3 region has 14 residues. Between the trimmed V and J ends, which lost 6 bases and 6 bases, there was a span of 14 bases. Germline CDR1 and CDR2: MNHNY and SVGAGI (reference sequence).

The clonotype was recovered from a middle-aged woman who had been exposed to COVID-19. Sequenced material: PBMCs or T cells enriched from blood (not recorded which). The V gene is TRBV6-6, the J gene TRBJ2-2; D gene uncertain. CDR3 sequence reads: CASSPPQAAGELFF. Here the CDR3 DNA reads TGTGCCAGCAGCCCACCCCAAGCCGCCGGGGAGCTGTTTTTT.